This T cell receptor beta chain was identified during a study of cytomegalovirus exposure and HLA in healthy donors. On the study more broadly: Prior work identified some 120 million unique TCR beta sequences in some 200 million T cells. Around 80 million unique TCRs from HLA-typed donors were held in an early data release.

General observations from the study: Later on, an analysis showed TCR association rates differing by HLA locus, with DRB1 the most and HLA-C the fewest.

With regard to this clone: Its antigen is unidentified.

The primer mix had 60 Vbeta and 13 Jbeta primers. Per the original methods: There were about 88 million unique TCR beta chains by a later count, and about 11 million of them were shared. The data were produced by immunoSEQ multiplex PCR, yet TCRdb's version contains in-frame clones alone and is incomplete. V and J calls and clone size are those listed in that table; D and trimming were worked out from the DNA. The sample carries 130,000 or so clones, 85% to 90% recorded once. Sequencing used PBMCs. The TCR was taken from a woman in her thirties in good health and CMV-seronegative.

The CDR3 DNA follows: TGTGCCACCGGAGGTCCCATGAACACTGAAGCTTTCTTT. Its protein product is CATGGPMNTEAFF. This chain connects TRBV25-1 to TRBJ1-1, with unresolved D. The CDR3 sequence is 13 residues long. Trimming took off 10 bases at V and 0 bases at J, with 12 bases between the two ends. The germline V gene has CDR1 MGHDK and CDR2 SYGVNS.